This entry lists 27 T cell receptor beta chains sequenced from one sample in a study of blood T cell repertoires in COVID-19. The protocol was immunoSEQ multiplex PCR, while the TCRdb copy is restricted to in-frame clones and leaves out a portion. The sample consists of over 100,000 clones, about 89% of them appearing once. Sequenced material: peripheral blood. The receptors were gathered from a man in his 60s with COVID-19, enrolled during active disease.

This chain connects TRBV30 to TRBJ1-4; possible D gene TRBD1, 6 bases. V lost 8 bases to trimming and J lost 2 bases, with 12 bases between them. This CDR3 region has 13 residues. CDR1 is GTSNPN and CDR2 is SVGIG in the germline V gene (reference sequence). The CDR3 nucleotides read TGTGCCCTTAGGGGGGGCACTAATGAAAAACTGTTTTTT. Protein sequence: CALRGGTNEKLFF.

The chain joins TRBV30 to TRBJ1-2; the D gene is possibly TRBD1 (5 bases). Germline assignment: CDR1 GTSNPN and CDR2 SVGIG (reference sequence). The CDR3 loop spans 14 amino acids. V lost 0 bases, J lost 0 bases, and 8 bases lay in between. CDR3 protein: CAWSVRQSNYGYTF. As DNA, the CDR3 is TGTGCCTGGAGTGTACGACAGTCTAACTATGGCTACACCTTC.

V usage is TRBV5-1 and J usage is TRBJ2-2, with a possible D match to TRBD1 (7 bases). The CDR3 loop spans 16 amino acids. Trimming stripped 4 bases from V and 0 bases from J, with 13 bases between. Germline V gives CDR1 SGHRS, CDR2 YFSETQ. The CDR3 nucleotides read TGCGCCAGCAGCGCGGGGACAGCAGCGAACACCGGGGAGCTGTTTTTT. Its translation is CASSAGTAANTGELFF.

This clone showed up just once. The J gene is TRBJ2-1, the V gene TRBV27; 8 nucleotides line up with TRBD2. With 8 bases clipped from V and 4 bases from J, the junction kept 7 bases outside the gene matches. Germline lookup yields CDR1 MNHEY and CDR2 SMNVEV (reference sequence). CDR3 size: 14 residues. The CDR3 loop reads CASQAGGWYNEQFF. The CDR3 DNA reads as TGTGCCAGCCAGGCGGGGGGCTGGTACAATGAGCAGTTCTTC.

The rearrangement uses TRBV6-1 and TRBJ1-1; 7 bases agree with TRBD1. CDR3 length: 14 amino acids. With V trimmed by 5 bases and J by 4 bases, 7 bases remained unmatched. CDR1 and CDR2 from the germline V gene are MNHNS and SASEGT. CDR3 residues: CASSTPDRVTEAFF. In nucleotides, the CDR3 is TGTGCCAGCAGTACCCCCGACAGGGTCACTGAAGCTTTCTTT.

This clone was seen many times. J is TRBJ2-2 and V is TRBV24-1, with D possibly matching TRBD1 (6 bases). V was pared by 9 bases and J by 0 bases, with 13 bases between. The CDR3 spans 15 residues. Germline values: CDR1 KGHDR, CDR2 SFDVKD. For the CDR3, the DNA is TGTGCCACCGGTCCCAGGGGCACGAACACCGGGGAGCTGTTTTTT. Protein: CATGPRGTNTGELFF.

The V and J genes are TRBV5-1 and TRBJ2-7; D unresolved. V lost 0 bases and J 6 bases, leaving 10 bases between the germline ends. The CDR3 runs 13 residues. The germline V gene has CDR1 SGHRS and CDR2 YFSETQ. The CDR3 DNA sequence: TGCGCCAGCAGCTTGGCCAGTAGCTTCGAGCAGTACTTC. Residues: CASSLASSFEQYF.

This clone was observed a few times. This chain uses TRBV28 with TRBJ2-5, with a weak D call TRBD1 (6 bases). V was cut by 1 base and J by 3 bases, with 12 bases left in between. The germline CDR1 and CDR2 sequences are MDHEN and SYDVKM. The CDR3 is 15 residues long. CDR3 residues: CASSLSTTGKETQYF. DNA of the CDR3: TGTGCCAGCAGTTTATCCACGACAGGAAAAGAGACCCAGTACTTC.

The chain couples TRBV5-6 to TRBJ2-5; 8 bases line up with TRBD1. Per germline, CDR1 SGHDT and CDR2 YYEEEE. There are 15 residues in the CDR3. V lost 2 bases, J lost 4 bases, and 7 bases stayed unmatched. The CDR3 is CASSFQGARGETQYF. The DNA of the CDR3 is TGTGCCAGCAGCTTTCAGGGGGCGAGAGGAGAGACCCAGTACTTC. Variable domain in full (rest from reference TRBV5-6 and TRBJ2-5): DAGVTQSPTHLIKTRGQQVTLRCSPKSGHDTVSWYQQALGQGPQFIFQYYEEEERQRGNFPDRFSGHQFPNYSSELNVNALLLGDSALYLCASSFQGARGETQYFGPGTRLLVL.

This clone appeared a few times. This chain connects TRBV6-4 to TRBJ1-1; a possible D gene is TRBD1 (5 bases). Germline V lookup: CDR1 MRHNA, CDR2 SNTAGT. Trimming took 3 bases from V and 10 from J, leaving 12 bases between them. The CDR3 sequence is 12 residues long. In DNA, the CDR3 is TGTGCCAGCAGTGAGTCCGGGGGTAGAGCTTTCTTT. As protein: CASSESGGRAFF.

The V and J genes are TRBV6-2 or TRBV6-3 and TRBJ1-5; 11 nucleotides match TRBD1. The CDR3 spans 15 residues. V gave up 4 bases and J gave up 10 bases; unmatched junction bases: 9. Germline V gives CDR1 MNHEY, CDR2 SVGEGT. CDR3 sequence (DNA): TGTGCCAGCAGTTCCTCGGACAGGGGGCAGGAACCCCAGCATTTT. It is translated as CASSSSDRGQEPQHF.

This chain joins TRBV11-2 and TRBJ2-5; D possibly corresponds to TRBD1 (6 bases). This CDR3 has 12 residues. Germline V gene sequence: CDR1 SGHAT, CDR2 FQNNGV. V lost 4 bases and J lost 4, with 7 bases in between. The CDR3 region is CASSSGAETQYF. The CDR3 DNA is TGTGCCAGCAGCTCAGGGGCAGAGACCCAGTACTTC.

This chain links TRBV3-1 (or the pseudogene TRBV3-2) with TRBJ2-1, with D tentatively TRBD1 (6 bases). V was clipped by 0 bases and J by 10 bases, with 10 bases between them. The CDR3 totals 13 residues. Per the germline V gene, CDR1 is LGHDT and CDR2 is YNNKEL (reference sequence). CDR3 amino acids: CASSQDERGEQFF. The CDR3 DNA reads as TGTGCCAGCAGCCAAGATGAGAGGGGGGAGCAGTTCTTC.

The V gene is TRBV24-1, the J gene TRBJ1-5, with D unclear. CDR3 size: 15 residues. The germline V gene has CDR1 KGHDR and CDR2 SFDVKD. Trimming cost V 2 bases and J 5 bases, with 12 bases left between them. CDR3 sequence (DNA): TGTGCCACCAGTGATTCTAGAGGGTATCATCAGCCCCAGCATTTT. Protein: CATSDSRGYHQPQHF.

The chain carries TRBV19 and TRBJ2-5; 8 positions agree with TRBD2. Germline V CDR1 and CDR2: LNHDA, SQIVND (reference sequence). The V gene end was trimmed by 3 bases and the J gene end by 4 bases; junction bases not matched to a gene: 7. This CDR3 comprises 15 residues. CDR3 coding DNA: TGTGCCAGTAGTATTAACGGGAGGGGAGGAGAGACCCAGTACTTC. Protein sequence: CASSINGRGGETQYF.

J is TRBJ2-3 and V is TRBV29-1; 8 bases line up with TRBD2. The length of the CDR3 is 14 residues. Germline values: CDR1 SQVTM, CDR2 ANQGSEA. Here the CDR3 DNA reads TGCAAGTTACCGGGACTAGGTAACGAAGATACGCAGTATTTT. As protein: CKLPGLGNEDTQYF.

The chain employs TRBV7-6 and TRBJ1-1, with a tentative D call TRBD1 (5 bases). Deletions cut 5 bases from V and 1 base from J, with 11 bases between. This CDR3 spans 14 amino acids. The germline CDR1 and CDR2 sequences are SGHVS and FNYEAQ. The CDR3 DNA sequence: TGTGCCAGCAGCCGTGGACACCAGAACACTGAAGCTTTCTTT. Amino acids: CASSRGHQNTEAFF.

The V and J genes are TRBV5-5 and TRBJ1-5, with a possible D match to TRBD1 (5 bases). CDR3 length: 14 amino acids. Germline lookup yields CDR1 SGHKS and CDR2 YYEKEE (reference sequence). Trimming cost V 8 bases and J 5 bases, with 17 bases left between them. In nucleotides, the CDR3 is TGTGCCAGTAGGGACTCCCAAGGAGATCAGCCCCAGCATTTT. Amino acid sequence: CASRDSQGDQPQHF. Supplemented by reference TRBV5-5 and TRBJ1-5, the full variable domain reads DAGVTQSPTHLIKTRGQQVTLRCSPISGHKSVSWYQQVLGQGPQFIFQYYEKEERGRGNFPDRFSARQFPNYSSELNVNALLLGDSALYLCASRDSQGDQPQHFGDGTRLSIL.

The chain recombines TRBV12-3 or TRBV12-4 with TRBJ2-3; no definite D call. The length of the CDR3 is 12 residues. The V gene lost 5 bases and the J gene lost 7 bases, with 10 bases spanning the gap. CDR3 sequence reads: CASSPDINTQYF. As DNA, the CDR3 is TGTGCCAGCAGTCCCGACATCAATACGCAGTATTTT.

This sequence joins TRBV6-2 or TRBV6-3 and TRBJ2-1; 9 nucleotides line up with TRBD1. J gave up 3 bases and V 2 bases, and 2 bases lay outside the gene matches. The germline CDR1 and CDR2 sequences are MNHEY and SVGEGT. The CDR3 has 15 amino acids. In nucleotides, the CDR3 is TGTGCCAGCAGTTACCGGGACAGGGACTACAATGAGCAGTTCTTC. Translated: CASSYRDRDYNEQFF.

The chain has TRBV30 and TRBJ1-6; D is undetermined. The V end was cut by 6 bases, the J end by 7 bases, with 22 bases between. CDR1 GTSNPN and CDR2 SVGIG come from the germline V gene (reference sequence). This CDR3 contains 16 residues. The CDR3 DNA reads TGTGCCTGTTCCGTACCTTCTGTCGGGAGAAATTCACCCCTCCACTTT. This sequence encodes CACSVPSVGRNSPLHF.

The chain uses TRBV6-5 and TRBJ1-2, with 7 bases aligning to TRBD1. J gave up 4 bases and V 6 bases, and 2 bases lay outside the gene matches. The germline V gene has CDR1 MNHEY and CDR2 SVGAGI. The CDR3 length is 12 residues. CDR3 in DNA: TGTGCCAGCAGGTCAGGGGGCTATGGCTACACCTTC. Amino acid sequence: CASRSGGYGYTF.

The rearrangement links TRBV5-6 to TRBJ2-7; no definite D call. CDR3 length: 13 residues. Trimming took 4 bases from V and 3 from J, leaving 11 bases between them. Germline V lookup: CDR1 SGHDT, CDR2 YYEEEE. The DNA for the CDR3 is TGTGCCAGCAGCCTCGGCAGGTACTACGAGCAGTACTTC. The encoded protein is CASSLGRYYEQYF.

The chain joins TRBV6-6 to TRBJ1-2, with D possibly being TRBD1 (6 bases). CDR3 size: 15 residues. V lost 9 bases to trimming and J lost 1 base, with 18 bases between them. Germline V CDR1 and CDR2: MNHNY, SVGAGI (reference sequence). The CDR3, as DNA: TGTGCCAGTACGGACAGACCTTTATTTAACTATGGCTACACCTTC. As protein: CASTDRPLFNYGYTF.

The J gene is TRBJ1-6, the V gene TRBV5-4; 7 bases line up with TRBD1. Trimming removed 4 bases from V and 13 bases from J; junction bases left unmatched: 14. CDR1 and CDR2 (germline): SGHNT, YYREEE (reference sequence). This CDR3 is 15 amino acids long. CDR3 region: CASSMEGALVGPLHF. In DNA form, the CDR3 reads TGTGCCAGCAGCATGGAGGGGGCCCTTGTAGGTCCCCTCCACTTT.

The rearrangement links TRBV3-1 (or the pseudogene TRBV3-2) to TRBJ2-7; a weak D match, TRBD2 (6 bases). Germline V gene data show CDR1 as LGHDT and CDR2 as YNNKEL (reference sequence). Trimming took 3 bases from V and 9 from J, leaving 12 bases between them. The CDR3 has 12 amino acids. The chain's CDR3 is CASSQGGTVQYF. The CDR3 DNA is TGTGCCAGCAGCCAGGGGGGAACAGTGCAGTACTTC.

The J gene is TRBJ1-5, the V gene TRBV30; D uncertain. Deletions cut 4 bases from V and 1 base from J, with 8 bases between. Per germline, CDR1 GTSNPN and CDR2 SVGIG (reference sequence). The CDR3 runs 13 residues. The CDR3: CAWTEGSNQPQHF. In DNA form, the CDR3 reads TGTGCCTGGACGGAGGGAAGCAATCAGCCCCAGCATTTT. The full variable domain, with the rest looked up from reference TRBV30 and TRBJ1-5, is SQTIHQWPATLVQPVGSPLSLECTVEGTSNPNLYWYRQAAGRGLQLLFYSVGIGQISSEVPQNLSASRPQDRQFILSSKKLLLSDSGFYLCAWTEGSNQPQHFGDGTRLSIL.